This TCR beta chain was sequenced for a study of patients and donors after allogeneic stem cell transplantation. TCRdb re-derived calls from the RT-PCR reads in MiXCR, one entry per CDR3 protein. The table records some 31,000 distinct CDR3 sequences, roughly a third of them present only once. Per germline, CDR1 DFQATT and CDR2 SNEGSKA (reference sequence). This CDR3 is built from 13 residues. Between the trimmed V and J ends, which lost 7 bases and 5 bases, there was a span of 17 bases. The chain carries TRBV20-1 and TRBJ1-1; D may be TRBD1 (5 bases). Sequenced: blood, either unsorted or a sorted T cell fraction (not recorded which). The receptor was isolated from a human donor who was either an allogeneic HSCT recipient or a stem cell or donor lymphocyte infusion donor (not recorded which). It is not recorded whose cells these are; they may come from a transplant donor. CDR3 coding DNA: TGCAGTGAAAAGAAGGGGTTCTTAACTGAAGCTTTCTTT. This codes for CSEKKGFLTEAFF.